This entry describes one T cell receptor (beta chain). These data belong to a study of blood T cell repertoires in COVID-19. Whole-study context: Researchers got acute and convalescent COVID-19 samples from the United States, Italy and Spain. In each case, the material was cDNA or gDNA derived from T cells, B-cell-depleted T cells, or PBMCs.

V lost 8 bases to trimming and J lost 8 bases; unmatched junction nucleotides: 7. The CDR3 is 12 residues long. How the authors handled the data: Amplification of reference gene primers was used by the study to estimate nucleated cell counts. TCRdb keeps only in-frame clones here, not all; method: immunoSEQ multiplex PCR. V and J calls and clone size are as listed in that table; D and trimming were resolved from the DNA. The sample lists 95,000 or so clones, 70% to 85% occurring once. The receptor was isolated from a human donor in a cohort sampled during active COVID-19. The chain employs TRBV12-3 or TRBV12-4 and TRBJ1-2, with 8 nucleotides matching TRBD1. The sample consisted of peripheral blood. CDR3: CASGTTGGGYTF. DNA for the CDR3: TGTGCCAGCGGGACTACAGGGGGAGGCTACACCTTC.